This entry features one T cell receptor beta chain sequence. Its antigen is undetermined. The data derive from a study of response to subunit inactivated influenza vaccine. The V gene end was trimmed by 0 bases and the J gene end by 5 bases; junction bases not matched to a gene: 10. Per germline, CDR1 DFQATT and CDR2 SNEGSKA (reference sequence). The CDR3 totals 16 residues. One entry per CDR3 protein, called by TCRdb with MiXCR from the RT-PCR reads. This sample has about 180,000 distinct CDR3 sequences, with about 9% found just once. Study conclusions and caveats: Each seasonal influenza vaccination recruits few new T cells, the authors suggested.

The chain links TRBV20-1 to TRBJ2-5, with TRBD2 identical over 9 bases. This specimen consisted of non-naive T cells sorted from PBMCs, obtained on the day of vaccination. This TCR was recovered from a man in his forties or fifties who received an inactivated influenza vaccine. CDR3 DNA: TGCAGTGCTAGAGATCTGCGGGAGGGCCACGTGGAGACCCAGTACTTC. It is translated as CSARDLREGHVETQYF.